This T cell receptor (beta chain) was sequenced for a study of blood T cell repertoires in COVID-19. Across the whole study: Some COVID-19 samples were acute and others convalescent; all came from the United States, Italy and Spain. In each case, the material was cDNA or gDNA derived from T cells, B-cell-depleted T cells, or PBMCs.

The V end was cut by 5 bases, the J end by 5 bases, with 18 bases between. The germline CDR1 and CDR2 sequences are SGHTA and FQGNSA. This CDR3 spans 15 amino acids. In the authors' methods: Estimation of nucleated cell counts relied on the amplification of reference gene primers. Some clones are missing from TCRdb's copy, which holds only in-frame ones; the method was immunoSEQ multiplex PCR. V and J calls and clone size are given by that table; D and trimming were obtained from the DNA. In the table there are around 260,000 clones, around four fifths of which are singletons. The receptor's source is a man aged 60 to 69 who had recovered from COVID-19. The chain uses TRBV7-2 and TRBJ2-5; possibly TRBD1 for D (5 bases). Material: peripheral blood. In DNA, the CDR3 is TGTGCCAGCAGCCTACGGAACTCAGGGCTCGAGACCCAGTACTTC. This codes for CASSLRNSGLETQYF. The variable domain in full, completed from reference TRBV7-2 and TRBJ2-5, reads GAGVSQSPSNKVTEKGKDVELRCDPISGHTALYWYRQSLGQGLEFLIYFQGNSAPDKSGLPSDRFSAERTGGSVSTLTIQRTQQEDSAVYLCASSLRNSGLETQYFGPGTRLLVL.